The sequence of this TCR beta chain was determined in a study of blood T cell repertoires in COVID-19. Repertoires were generated with immunoSEQ multiplex PCR, while TCRdb's copy carries only in-frame clones and drops some. The sample records around 150,000 clones, around nine tenths being singletons. Trimming cost V 0 bases and J 2 bases; bases outside gene matches: 4. Germline CDR1 is SGDLS and CDR2 is YYNGEE. The CDR3 contains 15 residues. Sample: peripheral blood. The genes are TRBV9 and TRBJ2-7; TRBD2 agrees at 8 bases. The sequence was collected from a woman aged 40-49 years with acute or convalescent COVID-19. In DNA, the CDR3 is TGTGCCAGCAGCGTAGCGGCGGGAGGTCCCTACGAGCAGTACTTC. This sequence encodes CASSVAAGGPYEQYF.